This entry describes one T cell receptor (beta chain). Its antigen is unidentified. These data belong to a study of blood T cells in healthy people across ages. Combining a sample-barcoded 5' primer with a J-beta primer mix, a second PCR ran for roughly 6 to 12 cycles. Individual samples furnished no less than 2.5 million CDR3-containing paired-end reads apiece. TCRdb re-analysed the 5' RACE reads in MiXCR, keeping a single row per CDR3 protein. The sample holds about 560,000 distinct CDR3 sequences, about 27% seen once. Germline CDR1 and CDR2: SGHTS and YDEGEE. The CDR3 extends over 18 amino acids. The trim removed 3 bases at V and 0 bases at J, leaving 9 bases unmatched. Study-wide results and caveats: Older individuals had lower TCR beta diversity per million T cells (the decline was roughly linear).

The sample was also reused in another study, on T cells of mothers and their children. That publication notes: Six children, together with their three healthy Caucasian mothers, made up the donors. Among related mother-child pairs, overlap was slightly higher than in unrelated pairs, though not significantly.

Sample: blood. This chain links TRBV5-8 with TRBJ2-6; 7 bases agree with TRBD2. The TCR originated in a boy younger than 10 in good health. CDR3 bases: TGTGCCAGCAGCTCCGGGACTAACCTTCGCTCTGGGGCCAACGTCCTGACTTTC. Protein product: CASSSGTNLRSGANVLTF.